The present TCR beta chain was sequenced within a study of blood T cell repertoires in COVID-19. Study as a whole: PBMCs, B-cell-depleted T cells, or T cells provided the cDNA or gDNA that made up the material.

Trimming removed 0 bases at V and 0 bases at J, with 6 bases between. Germline CDR1 SGDLS, CDR2 YYNGEE. The CDR3 sequence is 14 residues long. Original data processing: For nucleated cells, counts were estimated from reference gene primer amplification. Profiling relied on immunoSEQ multiplex PCR, and the TCRdb table lists in-frame clones only, not all of them. V and J calls and clone size follow that table, whereas D and trimming were derived from the DNA. The sample records some 150,000 clones, approximately 79% being singletons. The chain recombines TRBV9 with TRBJ1-1; D is uncertain. Sequences were obtained from PBMCs or T cells enriched from blood (not recorded which). The receptor was derived from a woman in her forties or fifties who had recovered from COVID-19. In DNA form, the CDR3 reads TGTGCCAGCAGCGTAGGGCGGGTGAACACTGAAGCTTTCTTT. Translating gives CASSVGRVNTEAFF.